The next 8 T cell receptor beta chains were all read from a single sample in a study of blood T cells in healthy people across ages. A second PCR of 7 to 11 cycles used a sample-barcoded 5' primer and a J-beta primer mix. TCRdb used MiXCR to reprocess the 5' RACE reads, holding one entry per CDR3 protein. The sample has some 800,000 distinct CDR3 sequences; about 42% are singletons. Sequencing input: blood. Receptor source: a man in his fifties or sixties in good health.

The gene calls are TRBV14 and TRBJ2-7; 8 bases fit TRBD1. There are 15 residues in the CDR3. Germline CDR1 SGHDN, CDR2 FVKESK. Trimming removed 0 bases from V and 3 bases from J; junction bases left unmatched: 4. CDR3 bases: TGTGCCAGCAGCCAAGAATCTGGGACAGGCTACGAGCAGTACTTC. Amino acids: CASSQESGTGYEQYF. Filled out from reference TRBV14 and TRBJ2-7, the complete variable domain reads EAGVTQFPSHSVIEKGQTVTLRCDPISGHDNLYWYRRVMGKEIKFLLHFVKESKQDESGMPNNRFLAERTGGTYSTLKVQPAELEDSGVYFCASSQESGTGYEQYFGPGTRLTVT.

This clonotype has a handful of counts. The CDR3 region is CASSRTDRGNQETQYF. The CDR3 DNA reads as TGTGCCAGCAGTCGGACCGACAGGGGGAACCAAGAGACCCAGTACTTC. The chain is built from TRBV12-3 or TRBV12-4 and TRBJ2-5; 9 positions match TRBD1. This CDR3 spans 16 amino acids. Trimming took 5 bases from V and 0 from J; bases not matched to a gene: 7.

The chain has TRBV5-6 and TRBJ2-4, with D possibly TRBD2 on 5 matching bases. This CDR3 region has 14 residues. The germline gives CDR1 SGHDT, CDR2 YYEEEE. V was trimmed by 3 bases and J by 7 bases, leaving 14 bases between them. The CDR3 reads CASSSGLRANIQYF. In nucleotides, the CDR3 is TGTGCCAGCAGCTCCGGACTGAGGGCTAACATTCAGTACTTC.

This chain uses TRBV7-2 with TRBJ2-5, with D perhaps TRBD1 (6 bases). The DNA end lines up better with TRBJ2-7; the J call may be wrong. The germline gives CDR1 SGHTA, CDR2 FQGNSA. The CDR3 loop spans 13 amino acids. As DNA, the CDR3 is TGTGCCAGCCGGGACATAACCGTCTACGAGCAGTACTTC. Translation gives CASRDITVYEQYF.

The chain has TRBV29-1 and TRBJ1-2, with D perhaps TRBD1 (6 bases). Germline V lookup: CDR1 SQVTM, CDR2 ANQGSEA. Between the trimmed V and J ends, which lost 6 bases and 0 bases, there was a span of 14 bases. The CDR3 has 14 residues. Here the CDR3 DNA reads TGCAGCGTCGACAGGAGTGAGGCTAACTATGGCTACACCTTC. Protein product: CSVDRSEANYGYTF.

This clonotype was picked up a small number of times. V usage is TRBV20-1 and J usage is TRBJ1-2; the D is unclear. This CDR3 spans 10 amino acids. Per the germline V gene, CDR1 is DFQATT and CDR2 is SNEGSKA (reference sequence). V gave up 3 bases and J gave up 3 bases, with 2 bases separating them. CDR3 amino acids: CSARDYGYTF. As DNA, the CDR3 is TGCAGTGCTAGGGACTATGGCTACACCTTC.

This clonotype was detected only once. The rearrangement links TRBV7-8 to TRBJ2-5; a weak D match, TRBD1 (6 bases). V lost 1 base and J 3 bases, leaving 12 bases between the germline ends. Germline loops: CDR1 SGHVS, CDR2 FQNEAQ. The length of the CDR3 is 15 residues. CDR3 nucleotide sequence: TGTGCCAGCAGCTTAGGCGGCAGGGGCAAAGAGACCCAGTACTTC. Translated: CASSLGGRGKETQYF.

The chain carries TRBV7-2 and TRBJ1-2; 7 bases map to TRBD1. Trimming removed 5 bases from V and 7 bases from J; junction bases left unmatched: 10. The CDR3 length is 14 residues. Germline V CDR1 and CDR2: SGHTA, FQGNSA. The CDR3 here is CASSPVPDRVGYTF. The CDR3 bases are TGTGCCAGCAGCCCCGTCCCCGACAGGGTTGGCTACACCTTC. Complete variable domain (other parts from reference TRBV7-2 and TRBJ1-2): GAGVSQSPSNKVTEKGKDVELRCDPISGHTALYWYRQSLGQGLEFLIYFQGNSAPDKSGLPSDRFSAERTGGSVSTLTIQRTQQEDSAVYLCASSPVPDRVGYTFGSGTRLTVV.